The TCR beta chain described here comes from a study of PD-1 and CTLA-4 blockade in melanoma. Produced via immunoSEQ multiplex PCR; TCRdb's table is partial and in-frame only. Among 10,000 to 13,000 clones listed, 65% to 90% were seen once. The V gene lost 0 bases and the J gene lost 1 base, with 12 bases spanning the gap. In germline, CDR1 is SGDLS, CDR2 YYNGEE. CDR3 size: 16 residues. The sequence came from a human donor with melanoma. The rearrangement uses TRBV9 and TRBJ2-3; D remains ambiguous. This specimen consisted of CD8+ T cells from peripheral blood, obtained from a patient given anti-PD-1 treatment. The CDR3 DNA reads TGTGCCAGCAGCGTAGGTGTTCACTGGGGCACAGATACGCAGTATTTT. Its protein product is CASSVGVHWGTDTQYF.